This paragraph reports one TCR beta chain. These data come from a study of blood T cell repertoires in COVID-19. Across the whole study: The analysed material was cDNA or gDNA that came from T cells, B-cell-depleted T cells, or PBMCs.

The repertoire was sequenced with immunoSEQ multiplex PCR; TCRdb's copy has only in-frame clones and lacks some. Here the sample spans 360,000 or so clones, about nine tenths being singletons. Recruits, aged roughly 18 to 90 years, lived in roughly 22 US areas. The V and J ends lost 5 bases and 0 bases respectively, with 10 bases between them. The CDR3 consists of 14 residues. Germline-derived CDR1 and CDR2 are SGHVS and FNYEAQ. The chain employs TRBV7-6 and TRBJ1-1; D is unclear. This clonotype was sampled from a woman in her 30s who had recovered from COVID-19. The source material was PBMCs or T cells enriched from blood (not recorded which). In DNA form, the CDR3 reads TGTGCCAGCAGCCCGGTCAGGCTGAACACTGAAGCTTTCTTT. The encoded protein is CASSPVRLNTEAFF.